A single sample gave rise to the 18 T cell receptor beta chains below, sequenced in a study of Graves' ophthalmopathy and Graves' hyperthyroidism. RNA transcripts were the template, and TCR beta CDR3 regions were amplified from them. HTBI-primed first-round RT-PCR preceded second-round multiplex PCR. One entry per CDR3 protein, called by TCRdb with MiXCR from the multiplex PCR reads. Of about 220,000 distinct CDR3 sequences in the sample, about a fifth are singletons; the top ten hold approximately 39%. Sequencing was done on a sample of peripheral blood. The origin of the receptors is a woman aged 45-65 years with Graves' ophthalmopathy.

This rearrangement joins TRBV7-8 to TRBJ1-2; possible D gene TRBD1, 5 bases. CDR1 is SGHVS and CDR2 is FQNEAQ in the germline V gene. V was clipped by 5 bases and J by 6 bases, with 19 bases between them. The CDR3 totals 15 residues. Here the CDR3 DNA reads TGTGCCAGCAGCACAGGAGGTGGGCGTCTGGATGGCTACACCTTC. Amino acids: CASSTGGGRLDGYTF. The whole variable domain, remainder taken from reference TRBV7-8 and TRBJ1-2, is GAGVSQSPRYKVAKRGQDVALRCDPISGHVSLFWYQQALGQGPEFLTYFQNEAQLDKSGLPSDRFFAERPEGSVSTLKIQRTQQEDSAVYLCASSTGGGRLDGYTFGSGTRLTVV.

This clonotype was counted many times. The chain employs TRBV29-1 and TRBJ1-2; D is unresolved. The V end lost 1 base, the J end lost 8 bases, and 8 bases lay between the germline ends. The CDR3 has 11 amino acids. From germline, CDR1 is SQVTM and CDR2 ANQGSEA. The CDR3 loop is CSVEVLGGYTF. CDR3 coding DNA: TGCAGCGTTGAAGTGCTGGGCGGCTACACCTTC.

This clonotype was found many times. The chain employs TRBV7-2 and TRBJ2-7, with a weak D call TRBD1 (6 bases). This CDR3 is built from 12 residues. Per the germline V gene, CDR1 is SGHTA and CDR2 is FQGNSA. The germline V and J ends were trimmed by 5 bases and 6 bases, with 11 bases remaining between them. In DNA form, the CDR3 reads TGTGCCAGCAGCCTCGGACAGTTCGAGCAGTACTTC. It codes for CASSLGQFEQYF.

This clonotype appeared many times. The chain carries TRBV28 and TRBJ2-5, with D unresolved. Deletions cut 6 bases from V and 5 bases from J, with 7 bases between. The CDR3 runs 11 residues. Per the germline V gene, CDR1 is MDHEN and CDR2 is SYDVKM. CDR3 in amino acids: CASRGVETQYF. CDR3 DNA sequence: TGTGCCAGCAGGGGCGTCGAGACCCAGTACTTC.

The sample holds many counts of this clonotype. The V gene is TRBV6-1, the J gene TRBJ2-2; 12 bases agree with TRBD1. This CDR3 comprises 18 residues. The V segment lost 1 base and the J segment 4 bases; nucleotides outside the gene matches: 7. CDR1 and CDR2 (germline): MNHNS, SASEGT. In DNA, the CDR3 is TGTGCCAGCAGTGAAGATTTAAGGGGACAGGGGGCCACCGGGGAGCTGTTTTTT. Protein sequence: CASSEDLRGQGATGELFF.

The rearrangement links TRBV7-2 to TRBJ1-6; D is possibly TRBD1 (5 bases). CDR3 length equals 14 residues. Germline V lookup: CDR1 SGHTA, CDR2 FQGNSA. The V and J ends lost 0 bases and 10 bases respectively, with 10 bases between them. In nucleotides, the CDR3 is TGTGCCAGCAGCTTAGCGTCAGGGACCTCACCCCTCCACTTT. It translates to CASSLASGTSPLHF.

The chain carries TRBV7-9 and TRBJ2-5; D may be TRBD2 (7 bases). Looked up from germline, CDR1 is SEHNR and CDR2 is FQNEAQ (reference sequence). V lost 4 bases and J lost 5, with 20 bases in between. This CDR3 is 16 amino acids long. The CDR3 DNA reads TGTGCCAGCAGCTCCAATCTCAGGGGAGGGTCGGAGACCCAGTACTTC. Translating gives CASSSNLRGGSETQYF.

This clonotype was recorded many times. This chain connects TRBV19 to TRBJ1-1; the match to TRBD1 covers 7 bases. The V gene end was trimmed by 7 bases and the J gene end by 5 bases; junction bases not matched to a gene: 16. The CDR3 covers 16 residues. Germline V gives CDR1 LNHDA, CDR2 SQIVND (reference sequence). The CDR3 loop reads CASTAKRGREGTEAFF. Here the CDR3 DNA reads TGTGCCAGTACCGCCAAGAGGGGGCGTGAGGGTACTGAAGCTTTCTTT.

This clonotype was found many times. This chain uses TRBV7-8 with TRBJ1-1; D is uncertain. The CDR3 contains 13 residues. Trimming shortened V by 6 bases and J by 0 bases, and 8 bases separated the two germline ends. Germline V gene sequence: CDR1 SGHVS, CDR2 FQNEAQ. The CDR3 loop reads CASSASLNTEAFF. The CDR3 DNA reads TGTGCCAGCAGTGCAAGTTTGAACACTGAAGCTTTCTTT.

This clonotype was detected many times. CDR3 DNA sequence: TGTGCCAGCAGCCCGGGATGGCGAGAGACCCAGTACTTC. This sequence encodes CASSPGWRETQYF. The chain uses TRBV28 and TRBJ2-5; maybe TRBD2 (5 bases). Trimming took off 6 bases at V and 4 bases at J, with 12 bases between the two ends. The length of the CDR3 is 13 residues. Germline CDR1 reads MDHEN; CDR2 reads SYDVKM.

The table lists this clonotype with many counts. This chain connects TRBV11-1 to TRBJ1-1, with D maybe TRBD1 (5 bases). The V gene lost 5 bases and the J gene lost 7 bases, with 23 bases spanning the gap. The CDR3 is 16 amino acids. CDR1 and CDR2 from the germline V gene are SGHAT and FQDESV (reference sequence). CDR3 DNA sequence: TGTGCCAGCAGCCACCGCTTGGGGGGGGTCTTTGGTGAAGCTTTCTTT. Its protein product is CASSHRLGGVFGEAFF.

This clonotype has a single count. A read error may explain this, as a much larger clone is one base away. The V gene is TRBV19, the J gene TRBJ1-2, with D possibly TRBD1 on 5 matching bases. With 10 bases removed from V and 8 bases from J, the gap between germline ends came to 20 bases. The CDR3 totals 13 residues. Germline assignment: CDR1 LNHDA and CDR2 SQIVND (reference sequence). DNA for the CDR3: TGTGCCACCGCTAAACAGGAGCCCCAGGGCTACACCTTC. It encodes CATAKQEPQGYTF.

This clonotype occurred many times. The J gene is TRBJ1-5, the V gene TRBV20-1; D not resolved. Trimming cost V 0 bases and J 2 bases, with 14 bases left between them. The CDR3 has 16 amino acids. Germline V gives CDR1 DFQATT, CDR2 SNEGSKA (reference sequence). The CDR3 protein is CSARDNSRAGNQPQHF. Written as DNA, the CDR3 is TGCAGTGCTAGAGATAACTCACGGGCCGGCAATCAGCCCCAGCATTTT.

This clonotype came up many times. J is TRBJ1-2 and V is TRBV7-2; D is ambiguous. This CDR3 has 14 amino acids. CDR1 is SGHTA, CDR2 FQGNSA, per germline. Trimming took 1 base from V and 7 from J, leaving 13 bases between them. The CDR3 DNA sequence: TGTGCCAGCAGCTTAGGCTGGGGTGCAGGTGGCTACACCTTC. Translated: CASSLGWGAGGYTF.

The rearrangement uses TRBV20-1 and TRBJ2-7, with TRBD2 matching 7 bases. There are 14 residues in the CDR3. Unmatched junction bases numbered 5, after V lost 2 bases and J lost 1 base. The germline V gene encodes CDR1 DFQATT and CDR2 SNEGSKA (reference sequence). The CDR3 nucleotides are TGCAGTGCTAGACTGCAGGGAGGGTCCTACGAGCAGTACTTC. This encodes CSARLQGGSYEQYF.

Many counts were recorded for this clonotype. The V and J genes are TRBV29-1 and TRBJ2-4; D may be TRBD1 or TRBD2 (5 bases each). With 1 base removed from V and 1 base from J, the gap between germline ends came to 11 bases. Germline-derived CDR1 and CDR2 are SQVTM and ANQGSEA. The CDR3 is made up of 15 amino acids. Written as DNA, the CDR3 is TGCAGCGTTGAAGGTGGGGGAACGGCCAAAAACATTCAGTACTTC. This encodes CSVEGGGTAKNIQYF.

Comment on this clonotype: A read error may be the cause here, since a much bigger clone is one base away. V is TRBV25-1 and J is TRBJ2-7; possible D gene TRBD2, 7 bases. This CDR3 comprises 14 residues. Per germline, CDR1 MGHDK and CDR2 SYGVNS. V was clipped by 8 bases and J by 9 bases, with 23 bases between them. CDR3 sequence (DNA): TGTGCCAGCCGCCAGGGAGGGGGGCAGGCCGTGCAGTACTTC. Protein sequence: CASRQGGGQAVQYF.

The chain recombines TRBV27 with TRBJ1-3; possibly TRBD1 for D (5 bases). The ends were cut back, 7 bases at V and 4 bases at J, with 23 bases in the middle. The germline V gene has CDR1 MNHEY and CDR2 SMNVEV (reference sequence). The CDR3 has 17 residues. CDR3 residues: CASIGTSQGGAGNTIYF. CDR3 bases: TGTGCCAGCATAGGAACGTCGCAGGGAGGTGCCGGAAACACCATATATTTT.